Each of the 29 T cell receptor beta chains below was sequenced from the same sample in a study of metastatic and nonmetastatic thyroid tumors. Thyroid surgery was performed in patients who had received no treatment beforehand. TCRdb reanalyzed the PCR reads with MiXCR. The sample carries tens of thousands of clones, about 12% recorded once. Sequencing was carried out using blood. These receptors came from a female donor with papillary thyroid cancer or a benign thyroid nodule (not recorded which). Some clones in this sample may be carry-over from other donors' samples.

This clone was counted ten times or more. This rearrangement joins TRBV20-1 to TRBJ2-7, with 7 nucleotides matching TRBD1. Germline V CDR1 and CDR2: DFQATT, SNEGSKA (reference sequence). The V and J ends lost 5 bases and 4 bases, in that order; junction bases with no gene match: 8. The CDR3 loop spans 13 amino acids. The CDR3 loop is CSALTGVAYEQYF. The DNA of the CDR3 is TGCAGTGCTTTAACAGGGGTCGCGTACGAGCAGTACTTC.

This clone has a count of ten or more. The sample has other DNA sequences that encode this CDR3 too. The chain links TRBV9 to TRBJ2-2; D gene unclear. V lost 0 bases and J 6 bases, leaving 6 bases between the germline ends. Germline V lookup: CDR1 SGDLS, CDR2 YYNGEE. This CDR3 comprises 13 residues. Here the CDR3 reads CASSVGVAGELFF. As DNA, the CDR3 is TGTGCCAGCAGCGTAGGAGTTGCCGGGGAGCTGTTTTTT. Together with reference TRBV9 and TRBJ2-2, the CDR3 gives the full variable domain: DSGVTQTPKHLITATGQRVTLRCSPRSGDLSVYWYQQSLDQGLQFLIQYYNGEERAKGNILERFSAQQFPDLHSELNLSSLELGDSALYFCASSVGVAGELFFGEGSRLTVL.

This clone was seen repeatedly, ten times or more. This chain joins TRBV4-1 and TRBJ1-5, with D unresolved. Deletions cut 3 bases from V and 2 bases from J, with 8 bases between. Germline V lookup: CDR1 MGHRA, CDR2 YSYEKL. The CDR3 totals 14 residues. DNA for the CDR3: TGCGCCAGCAGCCACCCTTTGCGCAATCAGCCCCAGCATTTT. This sequence encodes CASSHPLRNQPQHF.

In its sample, this clone was seen many times. The DNA for the CDR3 is TGTGCCAGCTCACCTGGGGCAGGGACCTATGGCTACACCTTC. Translating it yields CASSPGAGTYGYTF. The J gene is TRBJ1-2, the V gene TRBV18; TRBD1 might be the D (5 bases). V lost 3 bases and J lost 4, with 12 bases in between. Germline CDR1 reads KGHSH; CDR2 reads LQKENI. This CDR3 is 14 amino acids long.

There are many counts of this clone. The CDR3 DNA reads TGTGCCAGTAGTAGGCAGGGTAATATGAACACTGAAGCTTTCTTT. It translates to CASSRQGNMNTEAFF. The chain recombines TRBV19 with TRBJ1-1; perhaps TRBD1 as D (5 bases). This CDR3 has 15 amino acids. Trimming pared 4 bases from V and 0 bases from J, leaving 12 bases between. Germline V gives CDR1 LNHDA, CDR2 SQIVND (reference sequence).

This clone is medium-sized within its sample. J is TRBJ2-7 and V is TRBV28; TRBD2 might be the D (5 bases). Germline CDR1 MDHEN, CDR2 SYDVKM. Trimming pared 2 bases from V and 2 bases from J, leaving 7 bases between. The CDR3 has 13 amino acids. This CDR3 is CASSLEGTYEQYF. Written as DNA, the CDR3 is TGTGCCAGCAGTTTAGAGGGAACCTACGAGCAGTACTTC.

Many counts were recorded for this clone. The chain recombines TRBV20-1 with TRBJ1-2, with D tentatively TRBD1 (5 bases). Germline V gene data show CDR1 as DFQATT and CDR2 as SNEGSKA (reference sequence). The V and J ends lost 3 bases and 0 bases respectively, with 8 bases between them. The CDR3 has 13 residues. The CDR3 here is CSARAGPNYGYTF. DNA of the CDR3: TGCAGTGCTAGGGCAGGGCCTAACTATGGCTACACCTTC.

This clone was counted ten times or more. The chain has TRBV2 and TRBJ2-7; 10 nucleotides align to TRBD2. Germline CDR1 is SNHLY and CDR2 is FYNNEI. The CDR3 loop spans 14 amino acids. J gave up 7 bases and V 5 bases, and 8 bases lay outside the gene matches. The CDR3 coding sequence is TGTGCCAGCAGTCTAGCGGGAGTAGTAGGTGAGCAGTACTTC. Translation gives CASSLAGVVGEQYF.

Worth noting for this clone: A single base separates this from a much larger clone, so it may be a read error. The CDR3 is CASSVQGSGTDTQYF. The CDR3, as DNA: TGTGCCAGCAGCGTACAGGGGTCGGGCACAGATACGCAGTATTTT. This chain connects TRBV9 to TRBJ2-3; possible D gene TRBD1, 6 bases. The CDR3 is made up of 15 amino acids. Germline assignment: CDR1 SGDLS and CDR2 YYNGEE. Trimming removed 1 base from V and 1 base from J, with 10 bases in between.

This clone was seen more than once but under ten times. It is likely a read error, because the conserved phenylalanine at the end of the CDR3 is missing. The gene calls are TRBV28 and TRBJ1-5, with 8 bases matching TRBD1. V was pared by 5 bases and J by 10 bases, with 13 bases of the junction left unmatched. Germline-derived CDR1 and CDR2 are MDHEN and SYDVKM. This CDR3 has 15 residues. The DNA of the CDR3 is TGTGCCAGCAGTCTTTTTCGACAGGGGACTCATCCCCAGCATCTT. Its protein product is CASSLFRQGTHPQHL.

This clone rates as medium-sized. This chain links TRBV12-3 or TRBV12-4 with TRBJ1-6, with D tentatively TRBD1 (5 bases). V dropped 5 bases and J dropped 0 bases, with 14 bases sitting between them. The CDR3 spans 17 residues. CDR3 sequence reads: CASSGMGVFSYNSPLHF. For the CDR3, the DNA is TGTGCCAGCAGTGGGATGGGGGTCTTCTCCTATAATTCACCCCTCCACTTT.

Turning to this clone: A junction end diverges from the germline sequence, so it may reflect a read error. The CDR3 region has the DNA TGTGCCATCAGTTTACCACGGTGTCAGCCCCAGCATTTT. Amino acid sequence: CAISLPRCQPQHF. This chain connects TRBV28 to TRBJ1-5; D is undetermined. CDR1 is MDHEN and CDR2 is SYDVKM in the germline V gene. The CDR3 runs 13 residues.

The chain has TRBV29-1 and TRBJ1-2; D not resolved. CDR3 size: 10 residues. V lost 6 bases and J 3 bases, leaving 5 bases between the germline ends. From germline, CDR1 is SQVTM and CDR2 ANQGSEA. CDR3 in DNA: TGCAGCGTCCGGTACTATGGCTACACCTTC. This codes for CSVRYYGYTF.

This clone was observed many times. The chain carries TRBV4-1 and TRBJ1-6, with D unclear. Looked up from germline, CDR1 is MGHRA and CDR2 is YSYEKL. V gave up 3 bases and J gave up 9 bases, with 15 bases separating them. CDR3 length: 15 residues. In DNA, the CDR3 is TGCGCCAGCAGCCACGACGGGGAGTTTGGTTCACCCCTCCACTTT. This codes for CASSHDGEFGSPLHF.

This clone has ten or more counts. V is TRBV6-1 and J is TRBJ1-4, with unresolved D. In germline, CDR1 is MNHNS, CDR2 SASEGT. V was pared by 0 bases and J by 6 bases, with 17 bases between. The CDR3 is made up of 17 amino acids. CDR3 protein: CASSEALREGSYEKLFF. The CDR3 DNA reads as TGTGCCAGCAGTGAAGCGCTTCGGGAGGGCAGTTATGAAAAACTGTTTTTT.

This clone was seen ten or more times. V and J are TRBV4-3 and TRBJ1-2, with TRBD1 as a possible D gene (5 bases). The germline V gene encodes CDR1 LGHNA and CDR2 YSLEER. The CDR3 is 15 amino acids. Trimming cost V 4 bases and J 0 bases, with 12 bases left between them. The CDR3 spells CASSPGTEANYGYTF. DNA of the CDR3: TGCGCCAGCAGCCCTGGGACCGAGGCTAACTATGGCTACACCTTC.

This clone was seen repeatedly, ten times or more. Written as DNA, the CDR3 is TGTGCCAGCAGTCTAGGACAGGCGAACACTGAAGCTTTCTTT. Translating it yields CASSLGQANTEAFF. This chain connects TRBV6-1 to TRBJ1-1; 7 nucleotides line up with TRBD1. This CDR3 is 14 amino acids long. The V gene's germline CDR1 is MNHNS and CDR2 SASEGT. V lost 5 bases to trimming and J lost 1 base; unmatched junction nucleotides: 4.

This clone was counted at least ten times. V gene TRBV7-8 combines with J gene TRBJ2-1, with 7 bases lining up with TRBD1. Germline V lookup: CDR1 SGHVS, CDR2 FQNEAQ. The J segment lost 7 bases and the V segment lost 0 bases, leaving 3 bases of the junction unmatched. The CDR3 is 14 amino acids. CDR3 DNA sequence: TGTGCCAGCAGCTTAGCGACAGGGCTAAATGAGCAGTTCTTC. It yields the protein CASSLATGLNEQFF.

This clone was seen at least ten times. The chain links TRBV28 to TRBJ1-1; a weak D match, TRBD1 (5 bases). The CDR3 consists of 14 residues. The V end was cut by 3 bases, the J end by 0 bases, with 8 bases between. Germline values: CDR1 MDHEN, CDR2 SYDVKM. The CDR3 spells CASSFHRLNTEAFF. CDR3 nucleotide sequence: TGTGCCAGCAGTTTCCACAGGTTGAACACTGAAGCTTTCTTT.

The table lists this clone with a few counts. Possible read error: a much larger clone is one base away. The J gene is TRBJ2-7, the V gene TRBV20-1, with 7 nucleotides matching TRBD2. The germline gives CDR1 DFQATT, CDR2 SNEGSKA (reference sequence). This CDR3 spans 11 amino acids. Here the CDR3 DNA reads TGCAGTGCTAGTTCTACGCGGGAGCGGTACTTC. Encoded protein: CSASSTRERYF.

This rearrangement joins TRBV11-3 to TRBJ2-7; 9 bases line up with TRBD1. Germline V gene lookup returns CDR1 SGHNT and CDR2 YENEEA. The CDR3 length is 16 residues. The V gene end was trimmed by 5 bases and the J gene end by 0 bases; junction bases not matched to a gene: 8. CDR3 loop: CASSERPGQGSYEQYF. CDR3 in DNA: TGTGCCAGCAGCGAACGACCGGGACAGGGCTCCTACGAGCAGTACTTC. The full variable domain, rest sourced from reference TRBV11-3 and TRBJ2-7, is EAGVVQSPRYKIIEKKQPVAFWCNPISGHNTLYWYLQNLGQGPELLIRYENEEAVDDSQLPKDRFSAERLKGVDSTLKIQPAELGDSAVYLCASSERPGQGSYEQYFGPGTRLTVT.

This clone was seen more than once but under ten times. This chain joins TRBV10-3 and TRBJ1-5, with D unresolved. Germline CDR1 reads ENHRY; CDR2 reads SYGVKD. The CDR3 covers 14 residues. V was pared by 5 bases and J by 1 base, with 9 bases between. The CDR3 bases are TGTGCCATCAGTCCGGACGGAAGCAATCAGCCCCAGCATTTT. Encoded protein: CAISPDGSNQPQHF.

The chain is built from TRBV20-1 and TRBJ2-2; a possible D gene is TRBD2 (6 bases). Trimming shortened V by 0 bases and J by 3 bases, and 14 bases separated the two germline ends. The length of the CDR3 is 16 residues. From germline, CDR1 is DFQATT and CDR2 SNEGSKA (reference sequence). The chain's CDR3 is CSARDLNGGDTGELFF. The CDR3 DNA reads TGCAGTGCTAGAGATCTGAACGGGGGTGACACCGGGGAGCTGTTTTTT.

This clone was picked up many times. This rearrangement joins TRBV20-1 to TRBJ1-5, with a weak D call TRBD1 (5 bases). V lost 2 bases and J 2 bases, leaving 13 bases between the germline ends. In germline, CDR1 is DFQATT, CDR2 SNEGSKA (reference sequence). This CDR3 is 15 amino acids long. Here the CDR3 DNA reads TGCAGTGCTAGACTTCGGGGGGGTCGCAATCAGCCCCAGCATTTT. Amino acid sequence: CSARLRGGRNQPQHF.

This clone came up a few times. The V gene is TRBV12-3 or TRBV12-4, the J gene TRBJ2-7, with 9 bases that match TRBD2. The J segment lost 2 bases and the V segment lost 6 bases, leaving 11 bases of the junction unmatched. The CDR3 runs to 16 residues. As DNA, the CDR3 is TGTGCCAGCAGCGCGCCAGCGGGAGGCTTTACCTACGAGCAGTACTTC. Its translation is CASSAPAGGFTYEQYF.

By its share, this clone is medium-sized. The genes are TRBV9 and TRBJ1-2, with TRBD1 identical over 9 bases. Germline loops: CDR1 SGDLS, CDR2 YYNGEE. Trimming cost V 0 bases and J 7 bases; bases outside gene matches: 4. This CDR3 region has 14 residues. The CDR3 bases are TGTGCCAGCAGCGTAGCTTACAGGGGGCCTGGCTACACCTTC. Its translation is CASSVAYRGPGYTF.

This chain uses TRBV6-2 or TRBV6-3 with TRBJ1-2; 9 nucleotides agree with TRBD1. The J segment lost 6 bases and the V segment lost 4 bases, leaving 6 bases of the junction unmatched. The CDR3 loop spans 14 amino acids. Germline values: CDR1 MNHEY, CDR2 SVGEGT. CDR3 in amino acids: CASSWTGADHGYTF. CDR3 DNA sequence: TGTGCCAGCAGTTGGACAGGGGCCGACCATGGCTACACCTTC.

This clone was seen at least ten times. V gene TRBV29-1 combines with J gene TRBJ1-1; D not certain. CDR3 size: 13 residues. CDR1 is SQVTM and CDR2 is ANQGSEA in the germline V gene. V was clipped by 8 bases and J by 0 bases, with 13 bases between them. The CDR3 coding sequence is TGCAGCCCGTTAAGGGAATTGAACACTGAAGCTTTCTTT. It encodes CSPLRELNTEAFF.

The sample holds many counts of this clone. V usage is TRBV18 and J usage is TRBJ2-6; D perhaps matches TRBD1 (6 bases). Germline values: CDR1 KGHSH, CDR2 LQKENI. The CDR3 contains 17 residues. Trimming took 8 bases from V and 0 from J, leaving 17 bases between them. The DNA for the CDR3 is TGTGCCAGCCATACAGGGCTCCTTTCCTCTGGGGCCAACGTCCTGACTTTC. Its translation: CASHTGLLSSGANVLTF. The whole variable domain, remainder taken from reference TRBV18 and TRBJ2-6, is NAGVMQNPRHLVRRRGQEARLRCSPMKGHSHVYWYRQLPEEGLKFMVYLQKENIIDESGMPKERFSAEFPKEGPSILRIQQVVRGDSAAYFCASHTGLLSSGANVLTFGAGSRLTVL.